These 20 T cell receptor beta chains originate from one sample sequenced in a study of shared clonotypes between healthy human individuals. Produced via immunoSEQ multiplex PCR; TCRdb's table is partial and in-frame only. The repertoire has about 2.3 million clones, more than 80% of them found once; the top ten carry 0.39%. Sample: naive CD4+ T cells from PBMCs. Subset given: CD45RA+ positively selected. These receptors were taken from a man younger than 35 in good health. Some clones in this sample may be carry-over from other donors' samples.

The chain combines TRBV5-6 with TRBJ2-1; D is unclear. Germline values: CDR1 SGHDT, CDR2 YYEEEE. The CDR3 length is 12 residues. The V gene lost 5 bases and the J gene lost 7 bases, with 10 bases spanning the gap. The CDR3 loop reads CASRSLTNEQFF. The CDR3 DNA reads TGTGCCAGCAGGTCCCTTACGAATGAGCAGTTCTTC.

The chain combines TRBV7-2 with TRBJ2-7; 8 nucleotides agree with TRBD1. The CDR3 sequence is 16 residues long. Trimming took 5 bases from V and 4 from J; bases not matched to a gene: 13. Looked up from germline, CDR1 is SGHTA and CDR2 is FQGNSA. CDR3 sequence: CASSIVGAGGRYEQYF. The CDR3 region has the DNA TGTGCCAGCAGCATAGTTGGGGCAGGGGGCAGATACGAGCAGTACTTC.

The chain combines TRBV4-2 with TRBJ1-2; D gene ambiguous. The CDR3 is 15 residues long. V gave up 0 bases and J gave up 8 bases, with 16 bases separating them. Germline V gene sequence: CDR1 LGHNA, CDR2 YNFKEQ. The CDR3 DNA sequence: TGTGCCAGCAGCCAAGATCTCTCGTTGACAATCGGCTACACCTTC. Its protein product is CASSQDLSLTIGYTF.

The chain links TRBV4-1 to TRBJ1-6, with D uncertain. Trimming shortened V by 4 bases and J by 6 bases, and 10 bases separated the two germline ends. Germline V gene lookup returns CDR1 MGHRA and CDR2 YSYEKL. The length of the CDR3 is 14 residues. CDR3 residues: CASSLIPLNSPLHF. The CDR3 region has the DNA TGCGCCAGCAGCCTCATCCCGCTTAATTCACCCCTCCACTTT.

Worth noting for this clone: The same CDR3 arises from other DNA sequences in this sample as well. The chain couples TRBV30 to TRBJ2-1; possibly TRBD2 for D (6 bases). Germline lookup yields CDR1 GTSNPN and CDR2 SVGIG (reference sequence). The CDR3 length is 14 residues. V dropped 0 bases and J dropped 7 bases, with 13 bases sitting between them. The CDR3 bases are TGTGCCTGGAGTGTAGGCGGGACGGGGAATGAGCAGTTCTTC. It encodes CAWSVGGTGNEQFF. Together with reference TRBV30 and TRBJ2-1, the CDR3 gives the full variable domain: SQTIHQWPATLVQPVGSPLSLECTVEGTSNPNLYWYRQAAGRGLQLLFYSVGIGQISSEVPQNLSASRPQDRQFILSSKKLLLSDSGFYLCAWSVGGTGNEQFFGPGTRLTVL.

The genes are TRBV28 and TRBJ2-7, with TRBD1 matching 8 bases. This CDR3 contains 16 residues. Germline trimming cut 7 bases from V and 2 bases from J; bases unmatched to any gene: 13. Germline V CDR1 and CDR2: MDHEN, SYDVKM. In DNA form, the CDR3 reads TGTGCCAGCACCCCCTGGTCCGAGACAGGGGCCTACGAGCAGTACTTC. Protein: CASTPWSETGAYEQYF.

This chain connects TRBV25-1 to TRBJ2-3; D gene ambiguous. Germline V CDR1 and CDR2: MGHDK, SYGVNS. V was pared by 3 bases and J by 2 bases, with 12 bases between. CDR3 length: 15 amino acids. This CDR3 is CASSEPRPFTDTQYF. DNA of the CDR3: TGTGCCAGCAGTGAGCCCCGGCCATTCACAGATACGCAGTATTTT.

This clone was seen a single time. V usage is TRBV5-1 and J usage is TRBJ1-4; D not resolved. Trimming took 3 bases from V and 5 from J, leaving 11 bases between them. Per germline, CDR1 SGHRS and CDR2 YFSETQ. This CDR3 region has 14 residues. The CDR3 coding sequence is TGCGCCAGCAGCTACCTGGGAGGGAATGAAAAACTGTTTTTT. Translated, it gives CASSYLGGNEKLFF.

This sequence joins TRBV9 and TRBJ2-2, with unresolved D. Germline V gene sequence: CDR1 SGDLS, CDR2 YYNGEE. The CDR3 has 14 amino acids. V was pared by 3 bases and J by 4 bases, with 10 bases between. The CDR3 loop reads CASSGRMGTGELFF. For the CDR3, the DNA is TGTGCCAGCAGCGGGAGAATGGGCACCGGGGAGCTGTTTTTT. The complete variable domain, with remaining parts taken from reference TRBV9 and TRBJ2-2, reads DSGVTQTPKHLITATGQRVTLRCSPRSGDLSVYWYQQSLDQGLQFLIQYYNGEERAKGNILERFSAQQFPDLHSELNLSSLELGDSALYFCASSGRMGTGELFFGEGSRLTVL.

The chain combines TRBV5-5 with TRBJ1-5; no firm D call. This CDR3 is built from 14 residues. Germline V gene lookup returns CDR1 SGHKS and CDR2 YYEKEE (reference sequence). V dropped 0 bases and J dropped 6 bases, with 10 bases sitting between them. The CDR3 sequence: CASSLADGSQPQHF. CDR3 nucleotides: TGTGCCAGCAGCTTGGCAGACGGGAGTCAGCCCCAGCATTTT.

The chain joins TRBV7-3 to TRBJ1-1, with unresolved D. V lost 5 bases and J lost 5, with 12 bases in between. There are 13 residues in the CDR3. From germline, CDR1 is SGHTA and CDR2 FQGTGA. The CDR3 loop is CASSRDKRTEAFF. The CDR3 bases are TGTGCCAGCAGCCGCGACAAGCGGACTGAAGCTTTCTTT.

The rearrangement uses TRBV6-4 and TRBJ2-3; 7 bases are shared with TRBD1. The germline gives CDR1 MRHNA, CDR2 SNTAGT. V trimming: 7 bases; J trimming: 6 bases; junction bases outside the gene matches: 7. The CDR3 is 13 residues long. The CDR3 loop is CASKGGALDTQYF. CDR3 sequence (DNA): TGTGCCAGCAAAGGGGGCGCGTTGGATACGCAGTATTTT.

The chain combines TRBV27 with TRBJ1-1; no clear D. Germline loops: CDR1 MNHEY, CDR2 SMNVEV (reference sequence). The germline V and J ends were trimmed by 5 bases and 0 bases, with 10 bases remaining between them. The CDR3 totals 14 residues. CDR3 bases: TGTGCCAGCAGTCCACGGATTTTGAACACTGAAGCTTTCTTT. As protein: CASSPRILNTEAFF.

This chain joins TRBV6-1 and TRBJ2-7, with TRBD1 identical over 7 bases. The junction had 6 bases not matched to a gene; V was cut back by 6 bases and J by 4 bases. This CDR3 spans 13 amino acids. The germline V gene has CDR1 MNHNS and CDR2 SASEGT. In DNA form, the CDR3 reads TGTGCCAGCAGGACGGGACAGTCTTACGAGCAGTACTTC. Translated: CASRTGQSYEQYF.

The genes are TRBV7-2 and TRBJ2-1, with D perhaps matching TRBD2 (6 bases). V gave up 6 bases and J gave up 5 bases, with 14 bases separating them. The CDR3 has 14 residues. Germline CDR1 is SGHTA and CDR2 is FQGNSA. CDR3 amino acids: CASRSGSNHNEQFF. The CDR3 DNA is TGTGCCAGCAGAAGCGGGTCTAATCACAATGAGCAGTTCTTC.

For this clone: Within the sample, other DNA sequences also encode this same CDR3. The rearrangement uses TRBV9 and TRBJ2-5; TRBD2 might be the D (6 bases). Germline V gives CDR1 SGDLS, CDR2 YYNGEE. This CDR3 comprises 13 residues. The V and J ends lost 0 bases and 4 bases respectively, with 7 bases between them. CDR3 sequence (DNA): TGTGCCAGCAGCGTAGGCGGGGCAGAGACCCAGTACTTC. Translated, it gives CASSVGGAETQYF.

V and J are TRBV6-1 and TRBJ1-2; D might be TRBD1 (6 bases). V lost 3 bases, J lost 8 bases, and 16 bases lay in between. Germline-derived CDR1 and CDR2 are MNHNS and SASEGT. This CDR3 contains 14 residues. DNA of the CDR3: TGTGCCAGCAGTGAGGGGGGCTCCTTAAGAGGCTACACCTTC. Protein: CASSEGGSLRGYTF.

The chain couples TRBV5-1 to TRBJ1-2, with 11 bases aligning to TRBD1. Germline V gene sequence: CDR1 SGHRS, CDR2 YFSETQ. The CDR3 has 15 residues. The V segment lost 4 bases and the J segment 8 bases; nucleotides outside the gene matches: 10. The CDR3 DNA is TGCGCCAGCAGCCATGGACAGGGGGCTCAAAGGGGCTACACCTTC. Its translation: CASSHGQGAQRGYTF.

The gene calls are TRBV30 and TRBJ2-7, with D tentatively TRBD1 or TRBD2 (6 bases each). The CDR3 contains 11 residues. The germline V gene encodes CDR1 GTSNPN and CDR2 SVGIG (reference sequence). With 7 bases removed from V and 7 bases from J, the gap between germline ends came to 14 bases. The CDR3 protein is CAYDGGVEQYF. The CDR3 bases are TGTGCCTACGACGGGGGCGTTGAGCAGTACTTC. Full variable domain (remainder filled in from reference TRBV30 and TRBJ2-7): SQTIHQWPATLVQPVGSPLSLECTVEGTSNPNLYWYRQAAGRGLQLLFYSVGIGQISSEVPQNLSASRPQDRQFILSSKKLLLSDSGFYLCAYDGGVEQYFGPGTRLTVT.

The chain employs TRBV19 and TRBJ2-3; D gene ambiguous. The germline V gene encodes CDR1 LNHDA and CDR2 SQIVND (reference sequence). Trimming took 6 bases from V and 4 from J, leaving 23 bases between them. CDR3 length equals 17 residues. DNA for the CDR3: TGTGCCAGTAGCCCCAGCCGGGCTGCCACTCGAGCAGATACGCAGTATTTT. It yields the protein CASSPSRAATRADTQYF.